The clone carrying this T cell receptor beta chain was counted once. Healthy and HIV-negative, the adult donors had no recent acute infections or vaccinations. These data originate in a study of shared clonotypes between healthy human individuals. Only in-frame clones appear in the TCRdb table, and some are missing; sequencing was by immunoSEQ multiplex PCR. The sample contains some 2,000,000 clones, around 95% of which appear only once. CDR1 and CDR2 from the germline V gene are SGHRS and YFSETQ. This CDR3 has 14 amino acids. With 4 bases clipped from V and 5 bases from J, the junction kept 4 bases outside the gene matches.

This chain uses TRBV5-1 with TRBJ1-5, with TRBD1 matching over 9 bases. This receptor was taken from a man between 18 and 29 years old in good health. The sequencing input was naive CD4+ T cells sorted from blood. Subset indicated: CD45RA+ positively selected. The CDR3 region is CASSLTGGDQPQHF. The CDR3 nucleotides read TGCGCCAGCAGCCTGACAGGGGGAGATCAGCCCCAGCATTTT. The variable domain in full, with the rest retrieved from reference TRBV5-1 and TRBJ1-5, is KAGVTQTPRYLIKTRGQQVTLSCSPISGHRSVSWYQQTPGQGLQFLFEYFSETQRNKGNFPGRFSGRQFSNSRSEMNVSTLELGDSALYLCASSLTGGDQPQHFGDGTRLSIL.